These 22 T cell receptor beta chains were all obtained from the same sample, sequenced in a study of T cell responses to AZD1222 COVID-19 vaccine. This table comes from immunoSEQ multiplex PCR, and its TCRdb copy is limited to in-frame clones, with some not included. Found here are around 88,000 clones, around 90% of them singletons; the top ten hold under 6.5%. Here the sequenced sample was peripheral blood, taken on day 0 of AZD1222 vaccination. Receptors were obtained from an adult in good health.

The chain has TRBV28 and TRBJ1-1; D unresolved. There are 12 residues in the CDR3. Looked up from germline, CDR1 is MDHEN and CDR2 is SYDVKM. V lost 4 bases and J lost 11, with 14 bases in between. The CDR3 bases are TGTGCCAGCAGTTCCTGGACCGCCCCGGCTTTCTTT. Amino acids: CASSSWTAPAFF.

The chain employs TRBV7-2 and TRBJ2-7, with D possibly being TRBD2 (5 bases). The V end was cut by 2 bases, the J end by 7 bases, with 12 bases between. Per the germline V gene, CDR1 is SGHTA and CDR2 is FQGNSA. This CDR3 region has 13 residues. The DNA of the CDR3 is TGTGCCAGCAGCTTAACCGGGTCGGGAGAGCAGTACTTC. It yields the protein CASSLTGSGEQYF.

This chain uses TRBV21-1 with TRBJ2-1; no check of the table's D call, TRBD2, against the DNA was made. TRBV21-1 is annotated as a pseudogene. CDR3 length: 19 residues. This CDR3 reads CASSKEPLTRDYSYNEQFF. In DNA form, the CDR3 reads TGTGCCAGCAGCAAAGAACCTTTAACCCGGGACTACTCCTACAATGAGCAGTTCTTC.

The chain carries TRBV9 and TRBJ2-7; TRBD2 matches at 12 bases. CDR1 and CDR2 from the germline V gene are SGDLS and YYNGEE. CDR3 length: 16 residues. Losses at the gene ends were 4 bases for V and 7 bases for J; bases not matched to a gene: 12. The CDR3 reads CASSPQTSGSMGEQYF. The CDR3 DNA sequence: TGTGCCAGCAGCCCCCAGACTAGCGGGAGTATGGGGGAGCAGTACTTC.

This chain joins TRBV9 and TRBJ2-3, with 7 positions matching TRBD2. Germline V gene sequence: CDR1 SGDLS, CDR2 YYNGEE. Germline trimming cut 5 bases from V and 4 bases from J; bases unmatched to any gene: 10. CDR3 length equals 15 residues. The CDR3: CASRSGGGNADTQYF. The CDR3 DNA reads as TGTGCCAGCAGGTCGGGGGGAGGGAACGCAGATACGCAGTATTTT.

This clone was detected a few times. The V gene is TRBV7-3, the J gene TRBJ2-2; tentatively, D is TRBD2 (5 bases). The CDR3 is 15 residues long. Germline CDR1 is SGHTA and CDR2 is FQGTGA. V shed 3 bases and J shed 4 bases, with 12 bases lying between them. The CDR3 protein is CASSFADRGTGELFF. CDR3 nucleotides: TGTGCCAGCAGCTTCGCAGATCGGGGCACCGGGGAGCTGTTTTTT.

This sequence joins TRBV14 and TRBJ2-1; D gene ambiguous. CDR3 length equals 13 residues. Between the trimmed V and J ends, which lost 2 bases and 4 bases, there was a span of 6 bases. CDR1 SGHDN and CDR2 FVKESK come from the germline V gene. The CDR3 region is CASSQIEYNEQFF. The CDR3 DNA reads as TGTGCCAGCAGCCAAATCGAATACAATGAGCAGTTCTTC.

V is TRBV7-2 and J is TRBJ2-2, with D uncertain. V gave up 4 bases and J gave up 7 bases, with 4 bases separating them. The CDR3 covers 11 residues. CDR1 SGHTA and CDR2 FQGNSA come from the germline V gene. The DNA of the CDR3 is TGTGCCAGCAGCTCAGGCGGGGAGCTGTTTTTT. Its translation: CASSSGGELFF.

This chain joins TRBV25-1 and TRBJ2-4; 9 bases map to TRBD1. CDR3 length: 13 amino acids. Looked up from germline, CDR1 is MGHDK and CDR2 is SYGVNS. Trimming at V came to 7 bases and at J to 7 bases, leaving 5 bases not matched to a gene. The DNA of the CDR3 is TGTGCCAGCACCGGACAGGGGTTGAACATTCAGTACTTC. Protein sequence: CASTGQGLNIQYF.

The chain joins TRBV10-3 to TRBJ2-2; no clear D. CDR1 is ENHRY, CDR2 SYGVKD, per germline. The CDR3 runs 16 residues. V dropped 7 bases and J dropped 0 bases, with 15 bases sitting between them. The CDR3 DNA sequence: TGTGCCATCACCCAAACAGCTTCCACGAACACCGGGGAGCTGTTTTTT. Amino acid sequence: CAITQTASTNTGELFF.

The chain employs TRBV6-5 and TRBJ1-2, with 9 nucleotides matching TRBD1. The ends lost 6 bases at V and 2 bases at J; junction bases unmatched: 7. Germline V lookup: CDR1 MNHEY, CDR2 SVGAGI. CDR3 length: 15 residues. Here the CDR3 DNA reads TGTGCCAGCAGGGAGACCGGGACAGGGAACTATGGCTACACCTTC. As protein: CASRETGTGNYGYTF.

The chain joins TRBV5-1 to TRBJ2-5; maybe TRBD1 (5 bases). V was shortened by 1 base and J by 7 bases, with 8 bases between the two germline ends. CDR1 SGHRS and CDR2 YFSETQ come from the germline V gene. The CDR3 runs to 12 residues. CDR3 sequence: CASSLSQGTQYF. The CDR3 coding sequence is TGCGCCAGCAGCTTGTCCCAGGGGACCCAGTACTTC.

This chain uses TRBV7-8 with TRBJ1-5; possibly TRBD1 for D (6 bases). From germline, CDR1 is SGHVS and CDR2 FQNEAQ. V lost 3 bases and J lost 2, with 11 bases in between. CDR3 length: 15 amino acids. The CDR3 nucleotides are TGTGCCAGCAGCTTTGAAGGGGGTGGCAATCAGCCCCAGCATTTT. Its protein is CASSFEGGGNQPQHF.

The chain combines TRBV12-5 with TRBJ1-2, with D unresolved. V gave up 1 base and J gave up 4 bases, with 4 bases separating them. CDR3 length: 12 amino acids. The germline CDR1 and CDR2 sequences are LGHNT and FRNRAP. CDR3 nucleotides: TGTGCTAGTGGTTTGGCCCCCTATGGCTACACCTTC. Amino acid sequence: CASGLAPYGYTF.

The J gene is TRBJ2-5, the V gene TRBV19; D gene ambiguous. This CDR3 spans 13 amino acids. Germline assignment: CDR1 LNHDA and CDR2 SQIVND (reference sequence). Trimming shortened V by 4 bases and J by 0 bases, and 6 bases separated the two germline ends. CDR3 protein: CASSTDYQETQYF. CDR3 DNA: TGTGCCAGTAGTACCGACTACCAAGAGACCCAGTACTTC.

The chain joins TRBV2 to TRBJ2-3; 8 nucleotides agree with TRBD2. CDR3 length: 15 amino acids. Unmatched junction bases numbered 7, after V lost 6 bases and J lost 2 bases. The germline V gene has CDR1 SNHLY and CDR2 FYNNEI. In DNA form, the CDR3 reads TGTGCCAGCAGGGTGACTAGCGCACTCACAGATACGCAGTATTTT. Its translation: CASRVTSALTDTQYF.

The CDR3 DNA is TGTGCCACCAGCAGAGCACAGGGGACCTACGAGCAGTACTTC. It encodes CATSRAQGTYEQYF. This chain connects TRBV15 to TRBJ2-7; 7 positions match TRBD1. After removal of 1 base from V and 2 bases from J, the junction contained 2 bases not matched to a gene. The CDR3 loop spans 14 amino acids. The germline V gene has CDR1 LNHNV and CDR2 YYDKDF (reference sequence).

The rearrangement uses TRBV19 and TRBJ1-4; TRBD1 agrees at 7 bases. The CDR3 totals 14 residues. V shed 5 bases and J 6 bases; nucleotides not matched to a gene: 6. Germline-derived CDR1 and CDR2 are LNHDA and SQIVND (reference sequence). CDR3 sequence: CASSVGTADEKLFF. CDR3 coding DNA: TGTGCCAGTAGTGTCGGGACAGCCGATGAAAAACTGTTTTTT.

The rearrangement uses TRBV7-8 and TRBJ1-2; D gene ambiguous. From germline, CDR1 is SGHVS and CDR2 FQNEAQ. This CDR3 is built from 12 residues. V was clipped by 5 bases and J by 8 bases, with 12 bases between them. Written as DNA, the CDR3 is TGTGCCAGCAGCATACTCACGGGGGGCTACACCTTC. Residues: CASSILTGGYTF.

The rearrangement links TRBV7-3 to TRBJ1-3, with 8 bases that match TRBD1. J gave up 4 bases and V 5 bases, and 7 bases lay outside the gene matches. CDR1 is SGHTA and CDR2 is FQGTGA in the germline V gene. The length of the CDR3 is 15 residues. CDR3 loop: CASSNGQGGGNTIYF. DNA for the CDR3: TGTGCCAGCAGCAACGGACAGGGAGGCGGAAACACCATATATTTT.

The chain employs TRBV19 and TRBJ1-1; possibly TRBD1 for D (5 bases). From germline, CDR1 is LNHDA and CDR2 SQIVND (reference sequence). The V end was cut by 7 bases, the J end by 5 bases, with 14 bases between. CDR3 length equals 13 residues. The CDR3 loop is CASITDTRTEAFF. DNA for the CDR3: TGTGCCAGTATTACGGACACGAGGACTGAAGCTTTCTTT.

The chain uses TRBV28 and TRBJ2-3, with D hard to call. The germline V and J ends were trimmed by 3 bases and 4 bases, with 5 bases remaining between them. Per the germline V gene, CDR1 is MDHEN and CDR2 is SYDVKM. The CDR3 runs 12 residues. CDR3 region: CASSFRADTQYF. The CDR3 DNA sequence: TGTGCCAGCAGTTTTCGGGCAGATACGCAGTATTTT. The whole variable domain, remainder taken from reference TRBV28 and TRBJ2-3, is DVKVTQSSRYLVKRTGEKVFLECVQDMDHENMFWYRQDPGLGLRLIYFSYDVKMKEKGDIPEGYSVSREKKERFSLILESASTNQTSMYLCASSFRADTQYFGPGTRLTVL.